The entry below gives a single TCR beta chain sequence along with its context. Which antigen it targets is not known. It has no much larger one-base neighbor in the sample; base qualities were not kept. Library prep was done by 5' RACE. TCRdb records Illumina HiSeq 2500 as the sequencer. The second PCR ran for roughly 6 to 11 cycles and used a J-beta primer mix along with a sample-barcoded 5' primer. A template-switch 5' adaptor carrying 12 random nucleotides introduced a unique molecular identifier onto each TCR beta cDNA molecule. Each sample yielded at least 2.5 million CDR3-containing paired-end reads. All of the RNA was converted into first-strand cDNA using the Mint cDNA synthesis kit, with a TRBC-specific oligonucleotide serving as the primer. After uracil-DNA glycosylase treatment, a first 18-cycle PCR used universal primers M1SS and BC2_uni_R on all cDNA. The authors processed their data as follows. Normalization of each sample was performed by random selection of 1 million high-quality reads, each carrying a distinct molecular identifier. Reads with shared molecular identifiers were discarded instead of being binned into consensus sequences. MiTCR, set to a Q25 quality threshold and the strictest error-elimination algorithm, was used for CDR3 identification, clonotype clustering and error correction. Lower-bound total TCR beta diversity was estimated with a nonparametric unseen species model using Euler transformation. The public sequencing data were trimmed at Q25 with fastp and processed into clonotypes with MiXCR by TCRdb, which kept only in-frame beta chains. For every CDR3 protein sequence, its rows merge into one entry that carries the most common genes and DNA. None of the V and J calls come from the authors' own analysis; TCRdb made them. The sample includes some 1.5 million distinct CDR3 sequences, with roughly 28% observed a single time. Of the sample, 7.7% is held by the ten largest clones.

The 39 donors, aged about 6 to 95 years, were systemically healthy Caucasian individuals from Russia. About 9.6 milliliters of peripheral blood were collected from each donor into EDTA-treated Vacutainer tubes. PBMCs were isolated by Ficoll-Paque density-gradient centrifugation, with at least 6.5 million obtained per sample. Trizol reagent was used to extract total RNA from PBMCs, with at least 5.5 micrograms per sample. The percentages of naive CD45RAhigh/CD27high T cells were determined by flow cytometry on a PBMC aliquot from every donor. These data are taken from a study of blood T cells in healthy people across ages (dated by TCRdb to about 2015). At the level of the whole study: In model experiments, template switching captured about one uniquely barcoded TCR beta cDNA molecule for every two T cells. Donors were grouped into four age groups: young (average approximately 15 years), middle-aged (39), aged (around 62) and long-lived (about 90). Using deep sequencing normalized with unique cDNA molecular identifiers, the study measured how TCR beta repertoire diversity changes with age. To avoid experimental bias, donors of different ages were randomly spread across the sequencing lanes. Using the same blood draw, the study looked at two additional independent replicas of 1 million unique cDNA reads for two donors, one aged 18 to 30 and the other aged 80 or older.

Points the paper makes about the study in general: The long-lived group showed more naive CD4+ T cells, fewer expanded clones and increased TCR diversity than the aged group, suggesting age selection. There was a strong correlation between observed TCR beta diversity and the percentage of naive T cells measured by flow cytometry. Estimates of total diversity from one million sequenced T cells were regarded as lower bounds and underestimates. Donor CMV infection status was unknown, potentially confounding age-related changes in expanded clonotypes. As age increased, observed TCR beta diversity per million T cells dropped in a roughly linear way, and a significant reduction was already evident by age approximately 40. Since profiling was done on bulk unsorted PBMCs, naive and antigen-experienced compartments could not be conclusively compared.

The sample was blood. This TCR was recovered from a woman between 25 and 40 years old in good health.

The DNA is TGTGCCAGCAGCCAAGTGGGTGGGATGAGTGACCAAGAGACCCAGTACTTC. The encoded protein is CASSQVGGMSDQETQYF. The chain couples TRBV3-1 to TRBJ2-5, with no confident D gene call. V is shortened by 1 base, J by 0 bases, and the region joining them spans 15 bases. Counted from cysteine to phenylalanine, this CDR3 has 17 amino acids. Only the CDR3 region is kept as DNA, spanning 51 bases read in frame from base 1. According to the germline V gene (reference sequence), CDR1 reads LGHDT and CDR2 reads YNNKEL.